The 14 T cell receptor beta chains in this list originate from one sample, sequenced in a study of response to subunit inactivated influenza vaccine listed by TCRdb under 2018. Library prep was done by RT-PCR. Sequenced using an Illumina HiSeq 2500. The raw public data were reprocessed by TCRdb itself: fastp quality trimming at Q25, MiXCR clonotype calling, in-frame beta chains only. Merged by CDR3 protein, the rows form single entries marked with the most common genes and DNA. Within this sample are about 650,000 distinct CDR3 sequences, with approximately 15% of them counted one time only. In total, the top ten clones hold less than 8.5% of the sample. Material: PBMCs from blood, obtained roughly 15 days before vaccination. Receptors were obtained from a man over 45 who received an inactivated influenza vaccine. Donor details come from another sample of the same person, matched by shared clones.

The rearrangement uses TRBV24-1 and TRBJ2-5, with D tentatively TRBD1 (6 bases). Germline V gives CDR1 KGHDR, CDR2 SFDVKD. Trimming stripped 3 bases from V and 3 bases from J, with 13 bases between. The CDR3 contains 15 residues. The CDR3 spells CATSDPQGVKETQYF. The DNA of the CDR3 is TGTGCCACCAGTGATCCACAGGGTGTGAAAGAGACCCAGTACTTC.

This sequence joins TRBV20-1 and TRBJ2-1, with D possibly TRBD1 on 5 matching bases. Germline V lookup: CDR1 DFQATT, CDR2 SNEGSKA (reference sequence). The CDR3 is 15 residues long. V lost 4 bases and J 6 bases, leaving 19 bases between the germline ends. CDR3 sequence: CSAIRAARQGNEQFF. The CDR3 coding sequence is TGCAGTGCTATCCGGGCGGCCCGGCAGGGCAATGAGCAGTTCTTC.

The chain recombines TRBV9 with TRBJ2-7; 8 nucleotides agree with TRBD2. Losses at the gene ends were 4 bases for V and 8 bases for J; bases not matched to a gene: 14. This CDR3 has 15 residues. CDR1 is SGDLS and CDR2 is YYNGEE in the germline V gene. The CDR3 here is CASSLSSGSLVQQYF. For the CDR3, the DNA is TGTGCCAGCAGCTTATCTAGCGGGTCCCTGGTACAGCAGTACTTC.

V gene TRBV4-1 combines with J gene TRBJ2-1, with D perhaps assigned TRBD1 or TRBD2 (5 bases each). V shed 0 bases and J shed 5 bases, with 17 bases lying between them. Looked up from germline, CDR1 is MGHRA and CDR2 is YSYEKL. The CDR3 spans 17 residues. DNA of the CDR3: TGCGCCAGCAGCCAAGATTCTAGAACCGGGACGCACAATGAGCAGTTCTTC. Protein product: CASSQDSRTGTHNEQFF.

In this sample, this clonotype turned up once. This chain joins TRBV5-1 and TRBJ2-2; 7 nucleotides align to TRBD2. This CDR3 contains 14 residues. CDR1 and CDR2 (germline): SGHRS, YFSETQ. V gave up 4 bases and J gave up 4 bases; unmatched junction bases: 4. The CDR3: CASSGAGSTGELFF. The CDR3 nucleotides read TGCGCCAGCAGCGGAGCGGGGTCCACCGGGGAGCTGTTTTTT.

This clonotype was detected ten times or more. J is TRBJ2-5 and V is TRBV6-2 or TRBV6-3; D gene ambiguous. The CDR3 is 10 residues long. Germline loops: CDR1 MNHEY, CDR2 SVGEGT. V lost 6 bases and J 3 bases, leaving 2 bases between the germline ends. The CDR3 DNA reads as TGTGCCAGCAGAGAAGAGACCCAGTACTTC. The encoded protein is CASREETQYF.

The V and J genes are TRBV12-3 or TRBV12-4 and TRBJ2-2; the D gene is possibly TRBD1 (6 bases). The CDR3 totals 15 residues. V dropped 6 bases and J dropped 2 bases, with 13 bases sitting between them. The DNA of the CDR3 is TGTGCCAGCAGCTACCACAGGGCAAACACCGGGGAGCTGTTTTTT. As protein: CASSYHRANTGELFF.

Many counts were recorded for this clonotype. The V and J genes are TRBV5-1 and TRBJ2-2; TRBD2 is a possible D gene (6 bases). The V gene's germline CDR1 is SGHRS and CDR2 YFSETQ. The V gene lost 2 bases and the J gene lost 6 bases, with 8 bases spanning the gap. The CDR3 is 13 amino acids. The DNA of the CDR3 is TGCGCCAGCAGCTTCGGGGAGGCCGGGGAGCTGTTTTTT. This sequence encodes CASSFGEAGELFF.

The rearrangement links TRBV5-1 to TRBJ2-5, with D unclear. V dropped 3 bases and J dropped 3 bases, with 12 bases sitting between them. Germline V gene data show CDR1 as SGHRS and CDR2 as YFSETQ. CDR3 length: 14 residues. This CDR3 reads CASSWTGQKETQYF. The CDR3 coding sequence is TGCGCCAGCAGCTGGACGGGCCAGAAAGAGACCCAGTACTTC.

This clonotype has a count of ten or more. The V gene is TRBV4-3, the J gene TRBJ2-7; the match to TRBD2 covers 9 bases. The CDR3 covers 17 residues. Looked up from germline, CDR1 is LGHNA and CDR2 is YSLEER. The J segment lost 5 bases and the V segment lost 1 base, leaving 12 bases of the junction unmatched. CDR3 in DNA: TGCGCCAGCAGCCAAGTATCTAGCGGGACGAGATCGAACGAGCAGTACTTC. It codes for CASSQVSSGTRSNEQYF.

A few counts support this clonotype. This chain uses TRBV12-3 or TRBV12-4 with TRBJ2-1, with 8 bases fitting TRBD2. The V segment lost 9 bases and the J segment 7 bases; nucleotides outside the gene matches: 8. The CDR3 has 13 amino acids. The CDR3 sequence: CASARTSRNEQFF. Here the CDR3 DNA reads TGTGCCAGTGCCAGGACTAGCCGTAATGAGCAGTTCTTC.

This clonotype was counted at least ten times. V usage is TRBV4-3 and J usage is TRBJ1-1, with D unclear. Germline CDR1 and CDR2: LGHNA and YSLEER. Deletions cut 3 bases from V and 6 bases from J, with 14 bases between. The CDR3 runs 14 residues. CDR3 in amino acids: CASSQRHGGAEAFF. CDR3 bases: TGCGCCAGCAGCCAGCGACATGGAGGCGCTGAAGCTTTCTTT.

This clonotype was seen ten or more times. The rearrangement links TRBV2 to TRBJ2-3, with TRBD1 matching over 10 bases. The CDR3 consists of 14 residues. Germline V gene data show CDR1 as SNHLY and CDR2 as FYNNEI. The V segment lost 6 bases and the J segment 6 bases; nucleotides outside the gene matches: 6. CDR3 residues: CASSRDRGSDTQYF. The CDR3, as DNA: TGTGCCAGCAGCCGGGACAGGGGTTCTGATACGCAGTATTTT.

This clonotype has a handful of counts. The chain is built from TRBV5-6 and TRBJ1-4, with 9 bases matching TRBD1. With V trimmed by 10 bases and J by 6 bases, 4 bases remained unmatched. CDR1 is SGHDT and CDR2 is YYEEEE in the germline V gene. The CDR3 has 12 amino acids. Here the CDR3 reads CASTGGDEKLFF. The CDR3 DNA sequence: TGTGCCTCGACAGGGGGGGATGAAAAACTGTTTTTT. The variable domain in full, completed from reference TRBV5-6 and TRBJ1-4, reads DAGVTQSPTHLIKTRGQQVTLRCSPKSGHDTVSWYQQALGQGPQFIFQYYEEEERQRGNFPDRFSGHQFPNYSSELNVNALLLGDSALYLCASTGGDEKLFFGSGTQLSVL.